The T cell receptor beta chain described here comes from a study of blood T cell repertoires in COVID-19. Study information: There were acute and convalescent COVID-19 samples, and they came from the United States, Italy and Spain. PBMCs, B-cell-depleted T cells, or T cells provided the cDNA or gDNA that made up the material.

This clone was found once. Per the study methods: Amplifying reference gene primers gave estimates of nucleated cell counts. The protocol was immunoSEQ multiplex PCR, while the TCRdb copy is restricted to in-frame clones and leaves out a portion. V, J and clone size were drawn from that table, and D and trimming were deduced from the DNA. The data show about 190,000 clones, more than 85% seen once. Source material: peripheral blood. The receptor was derived from an older man with active or convalescent COVID-19.

The CDR3 spells CASRDSAPSYEQYF. CDR3 nucleotides: TGTGCCAGCAGGGACAGTGCGCCCTCCTACGAGCAGTACTTC. The chain uses TRBV6-5 and TRBJ2-7, with a possible D match to TRBD1 (6 bases). Looked up from germline, CDR1 is MNHEY and CDR2 is SVGAGI. The length of the CDR3 is 14 residues. Trimming took off 6 bases at V and 0 bases at J, with 12 bases between the two ends.